Below are 22 T cell receptor beta chains sequenced from a single sample in a study of graft-versus-host responses after intestinal transplantation. Sequencing used immunoSEQ multiplex PCR; TCRdb keeps in-frame clones, though not all of them. This table holds tens of thousands of clones, around 90% found once. The antigens for these receptors are not known. Sample: unstimulated CD4+ T cells sorted from spleen or lymph node cells, taken before intestinal transplant. These receptor sequences come from a human donor who received an intestinal transplant.

This clone was seen just once. This chain connects TRBV6-1 to TRBJ1-3, with unresolved D. The CDR3 has 14 amino acids. Germline CDR1 MNHNS, CDR2 SASEGT. CDR3 loop: CATSWSSSGNTIYF. The CDR3, as DNA: TGTGCGACTTCCTGGAGCAGCTCTGGAAACACCATATATTTT.

V and J are TRBV19 and TRBJ1-5; tentatively, D is TRBD1 (5 bases). Germline CDR1 and CDR2: LNHDA and SQIVND (reference sequence). The ends were cut back, 6 bases at V and 4 bases at J, with 16 bases in the middle. The CDR3 length is 15 residues. The CDR3 loop reads CASSRGRHGNQPQHF. The DNA for the CDR3 is TGTGCCAGTAGCCGGGGCCGACACGGGAATCAGCCCCAGCATTTT.

The V and J genes are TRBV27 and TRBJ2-3; TRBD2 matches 8 bases. The CDR3 loop spans 14 amino acids. Germline CDR1 MNHEY, CDR2 SMNVEV (reference sequence). V lost 4 bases and J lost 6; bases outside the gene matches: 6. The chain's CDR3 is CASSSGTSSDTQYF. The CDR3 coding sequence is TGTGCCAGCAGTTCCGGGACTAGTAGCGATACGCAGTATTTT.

For the CDR3, the DNA is TGTGCCACACAGGGGCTATTGAACACTGAAGCTTTCTTT. Its translation is CATQGLLNTEAFF. The chain carries TRBV28 and TRBJ1-1; 7 bases line up with TRBD1. V was pared by 10 bases and J by 0 bases, with 5 bases of the junction left unmatched. This CDR3 has 13 residues. Germline values: CDR1 MDHEN, CDR2 SYDVKM.

V is TRBV7-9 and J is TRBJ2-1, with 9 bases identical to TRBD1. V lost 2 bases and J lost 3; bases outside the gene matches: 14. This CDR3 spans 19 amino acids. From germline, CDR1 is SEHNR and CDR2 FQNEAQ (reference sequence). The CDR3 DNA is TGTGCCAGCAGCTTAAGGGCGGTGGGGACAGGGTTGTACTACAATGAGCAGTTCTTC. It codes for CASSLRAVGTGLYYNEQFF. The full variable domain, rest sourced from reference TRBV7-9 and TRBJ2-1, is DTGVSQNPRHKITKRGQNVTFRCDPISEHNRLYWYRQTLGQGPEFLTYFQNEAQLEKSRLLSDRFSAERPKGSFSTLEIQRTEQGDSAMYLCASSLRAVGTGLYYNEQFFGPGTRLTVL.

The chain has TRBV18 and TRBJ2-7, with 8 nucleotides matching TRBD1. The CDR3 runs to 14 residues. CDR1 is KGHSH, CDR2 LQKENI, per germline. The V gene end was trimmed by 3 bases and the J gene end by 5 bases; junction bases not matched to a gene: 6. The CDR3 is CASSPRTGLDEQYF. CDR3 nucleotides: TGTGCCAGCTCACCTCGGACAGGGCTTGACGAGCAGTACTTC.

This clone was seen just once. The chain couples TRBV6-6 to TRBJ1-5; a possible D gene is TRBD1 (6 bases). The germline CDR1 and CDR2 sequences are MNHNY and SVGAGI (reference sequence). The V gene lost 2 bases and the J gene lost 9 bases, with 17 bases spanning the gap. The CDR3 spans 15 residues. In DNA form, the CDR3 reads TGTGCCAGCAGTTACGGGGGGGACGGACAGTGGCCCCAGCATTTT. This codes for CASSYGGDGQWPQHF.

The V gene is TRBV5-1, the J gene TRBJ2-5; the match to TRBD2 covers 9 bases. TRBJ2-7 matches the DNA end more closely, so the J call is doubtful. CDR1 and CDR2 from the germline V gene are SGHRS and YFSETQ. The CDR3 extends over 14 amino acids. The CDR3 is CASSYSGGSYEQYF. CDR3 nucleotides: TGCGCCAGCAGCTATAGCGGGGGTTCCTACGAGCAGTACTTC.

The V call is TRBV6-5, the J call TRBJ1-1; maybe TRBD1 (6 bases). Trimming removed 5 bases from V and 1 base from J, with 14 bases in between. CDR1 and CDR2 from the germline V gene are MNHEY and SVGAGI. CDR3 size: 15 residues. CDR3 in DNA: TGTGCCAGCAGTCAGGCCTTAGGGGGGAACACTGAAGCTTTCTTT. This codes for CASSQALGGNTEAFF.

On this clone itself: Other DNA sequences of this sample code for an identical CDR3. The chain recombines TRBV5-1 with TRBJ1-4; maybe TRBD1 (5 bases). Germline CDR1 SGHRS, CDR2 YFSETQ. V lost 3 bases, J lost 7 bases, and 13 bases lay in between. The CDR3 covers 14 residues. CDR3 residues: CASSSSGGGEKLFF. As DNA, the CDR3 is TGCGCCAGCAGCTCGTCGGGGGGGGGTGAAAAACTGTTTTTT.

The chain combines TRBV28 with TRBJ2-5; 11 bases align to TRBD1. The J call is doubtful: the DNA matches TRBJ2-7 better. This CDR3 is built from 15 residues. Germline values: CDR1 MDHEN, CDR2 SYDVKM. CDR3 DNA sequence: TGTGCCAGCAGTCTGGGGACAGGGGGATCCTACGAGCAGTACTTC. Its protein is CASSLGTGGSYEQYF.

The genes are TRBV18 and TRBJ1-2; TRBD1 agrees at 12 bases. The CDR3 covers 17 residues. CDR1 and CDR2 from the germline V gene are KGHSH and LQKENI. With 3 bases clipped from V and 7 bases from J, the junction kept 12 bases outside the gene matches. The CDR3 protein is CASSPLSRDRGQGGYTF. In DNA form, the CDR3 reads TGTGCCAGCTCACCGCTGTCCCGGGACAGGGGGCAGGGTGGCTACACCTTC. Full variable domain (remainder filled in from reference TRBV18 and TRBJ1-2): NAGVMQNPRHLVRRRGQEARLRCSPMKGHSHVYWYRQLPEEGLKFMVYLQKENIIDESGMPKERFSAEFPKEGPSILRIQQVVRGDSAAYFCASSPLSRDRGQGGYTFGSGTRLTVV.

The chain has TRBV6-5 and TRBJ1-2, with 7 bases identical to TRBD1. V shed 6 bases, J shed 5 bases, and the junction held 12 bases outside the gene matches. The germline CDR1 and CDR2 sequences are MNHEY and SVGAGI. There are 15 residues in the CDR3. The CDR3 reads CASSPTGKVFYGYTF. DNA for the CDR3: TGTGCCAGCAGCCCGACAGGGAAGGTTTTTTATGGCTACACCTTC.

V is TRBV28 and J is TRBJ1-5, with D possibly being TRBD1 (6 bases). Trimming took off 8 bases at V and 2 bases at J, with 16 bases between the two ends. CDR1 and CDR2 from the germline V gene are MDHEN and SYDVKM. The CDR3 length is 15 residues. The CDR3 DNA follows: TGTGCCAGCCATCACTCGGCAGGGGGCAATCAGCCCCAGCATTTT. It translates to CASHHSAGGNQPQHF.

This chain links TRBV30 with TRBJ2-3; D is ambiguous. This CDR3 is 13 amino acids long. CDR1 is GTSNPN and CDR2 is SVGIG in the germline V gene (reference sequence). Trimming shortened V by 5 bases and J by 1 base, and 10 bases separated the two germline ends. The CDR3 DNA reads as TGTGCCTGGGTCCCAAGGGGCACAGATACGCAGTATTTT. Residues: CAWVPRGTDTQYF.

This chain links TRBV11-2 with TRBJ2-5, with unresolved D. The CDR3 extends over 11 amino acids. From germline, CDR1 is SGHAT and CDR2 FQNNGV. The V gene lost 3 bases and the J gene lost 4 bases, with 3 bases spanning the gap. CDR3: CASSLSETQYF. In nucleotides, the CDR3 is TGTGCCAGCAGCTTGTCAGAGACCCAGTACTTC.

The genes are TRBV11-2 and TRBJ1-2; TRBD1 matches at 10 bases. The V gene end was trimmed by 0 bases and the J gene end by 4 bases; junction bases not matched to a gene: 5. This CDR3 spans 16 amino acids. CDR1 and CDR2 (germline): SGHAT, FQNNGV. For the CDR3, the DNA is TGTGCCAGCAGCTTAGATGGGGACAGGGGCTTCTATGGCTACACCTTC. Translated, it gives CASSLDGDRGFYGYTF.

The chain links TRBV7-9 to TRBJ1-4; 10 bases fit TRBD1. The germline V gene has CDR1 SEHNR and CDR2 FQNEAQ (reference sequence). V lost 8 bases, J lost 5 bases, and 8 bases stayed unmatched. The CDR3 length is 15 residues. The CDR3 DNA reads as TGTGCCAGCGGTGGACAGGGGGGAAGAAATGAAAAACTGTTTTTT. Protein sequence: CASGGQGGRNEKLFF.

V is TRBV7-8 and J is TRBJ1-5; the D is unclear. V was clipped by 0 bases and J by 0 bases, with 12 bases between them. Germline CDR1 is SGHVS and CDR2 is FQNEAQ. The CDR3 sequence is 17 residues long. The CDR3 protein is CASSLAANPYSNQPQHF. Written as DNA, the CDR3 is TGTGCCAGCAGCTTAGCAGCAAACCCTTATAGCAATCAGCCCCAGCATTTT.

V and J are TRBV5-1 and TRBJ2-5, with 8 positions matching TRBD1. After removal of 0 bases from V and 5 bases from J, the junction contained 3 bases not matched to a gene. This CDR3 contains 14 residues. CDR1 and CDR2 from the germline V gene are SGHRS and YFSETQ. The CDR3 sequence: CASSLGTGTETQYF. The CDR3 DNA follows: TGCGCCAGCAGCTTGGGGACAGGGACGGAGACCCAGTACTTC.

This chain uses TRBV28 with TRBJ1-5, with D perhaps TRBD1 (5 bases). Trimming pared 6 bases from V and 3 bases from J, leaving 12 bases between. The CDR3 has 14 residues. Per the germline V gene, CDR1 is MDHEN and CDR2 is SYDVKM. CDR3 bases: TGTGCCAGCAGGGGGACGGTTGACAATCAGCCCCAGCATTTT. This translates into CASRGTVDNQPQHF.

The V call is TRBV5-5, the J call TRBJ1-5, with D unresolved. CDR1 is SGHKS, CDR2 YYEKEE, per germline (reference sequence). V gave up 1 base and J gave up 1 base, with 9 bases separating them. The CDR3 runs 15 residues. The CDR3 sequence: CASSLLGLSNQPQHF. CDR3 in DNA: TGTGCCAGCAGCTTGCTGGGATTGAGCAATCAGCCCCAGCATTTT.